This TCR beta chain came from a study of spatial heterogeneity in lung cancer. Per the germline V gene, CDR1 is MNHEY and CDR2 is SVGEGT. The germline V and J ends were trimmed by 2 bases and 6 bases, with 8 bases remaining between them. The CDR3 runs to 12 residues. Time point here: sample taken at primary tumor resection. The input material, whole RNA from tumor, nontumor lung or frozen PBMC, was sequenced unsorted. Each CDR3 protein gets one entry after TCRdb re-called the 5' RACE reads with MiXCR. The sample carries more than 30,000 distinct CDR3 sequences, 5.2% recorded once. This clonotype was seen at least ten times.

The chain carries TRBV6-2 or TRBV6-3 and TRBJ2-7; D gene uncertain. This material consisted of PBMCs, taken at surgery. This sequence was found in a female donor with early-stage non-small cell lung cancer. The CDR3 loop is CASSYIPAEQYF. In DNA, the CDR3 is TGTGCCAGCAGTTACATCCCTGCCGAGCAGTACTTC.